Here is one TCR beta chain with its context. Only a few counts were recorded for this clonotype. Its antigen remains undetermined. No quality values exist for individual bases; no much larger clone is one base distant. The CDR3 measures 18 amino acids from cysteine to phenylalanine. Only the CDR3 DNA is retained, 54 bases long and in frame from the first base. At the junction V is shortened by 5 bases and J by 0 bases, with 20 bases in between. CDR1 and CDR2 were assigned from the germline V gene (reference sequence) as SGHAT and FQDESV. This record belongs to a study of T-cell reconstitution after alpha-beta-depleted transplantation in children (dated by TCRdb to 2016 to 2018). Turning to the overall study: Using TCR repertoire profiling, the study quantitatively followed how T-cell immune reconstitution unfolded in children after TCRalphabeta/CD19-depleted allogeneic hematopoietic cell transplantation.

Library preparation was by PCR. Data came from an Illumina HiSeq 2500. To normalize quantification of the TCRbeta repertoire, the TCR libraries were built with molecular barcoding that relied on unique molecular identifiers. The public reads were quality trimmed at Q25 with fastp and then assembled into clones with MiXCR by TCRdb, keeping productive beta chains. Identical CDR3 protein sequences are pooled into one entry, listed with their most common genes and DNA. The sample table holds 700,000 to 950,000 distinct CDR3 sequences, of which about 16% were seen once. The ten largest clones take up under 6% of the sample. The treatment or condition label on this specimen signifies: allogeneic hematopoietic cell transplantation with graft depleted of TCRalphabeta T cells and CD19 B cells. Transplant recipients were children who received TCRalphabeta/CD19-depleted allogeneic hematopoietic cell grafts.

Points the paper makes about the study in general: The apparently early recovery of alphabetaT-cell counts about two months after transplant reportedly depended on only several hundred rapidly expanded clones that came from non-depleted graft cells. The high TCRbeta diversity at day 60 in some patients was ascribed to recipient T cells and intrathymic progenitors that had survived conditioning. Hyperexpanded clone frequencies declined over subsequent months; after one year, T-cell counts and TCRbeta diversity were mostly attributed to newly produced T cells.

The rearranged segments are TRBV11-1 and TRBJ2-1; the D region possibly corresponds to TRBD2 (6 bases align). This receptor was identified in a male patient younger than 18 who had a stem cell transplant for acute lymphoblastic leukemia, so the T cells may come from the graft donor. The sample here was PBMCs, mostly from graft donor cells, taken 360 days after TCRalphabeta/CD19-depleted stem cell transplant. The CDR3 reads CASSVQLGLLSSYNEQFF. The DNA is as follows: TGTGCCAGCAGCGTCCAGTTGGGACTGCTGAGCTCCTACAATGAGCAGTTCTTC.